The rows below give T cell receptor beta chains drawn from one sample of a study of response to subunit inactivated influenza vaccine. TCRdb reprocessed the RT-PCR reads with MiXCR, giving one entry per CDR3 protein. The data contain hundreds of thousands of distinct CDR3 sequences, approximately 17% of them singletons. Sequences were derived from CD4+ T cells sorted from PBMCs, sampled about 23 months after vaccination. The receptors come from a man aged 50 to 69 who received an inactivated influenza vaccine. Both conserved end residues are part of each CDR3. The D gene is left open where the match is weak. Clone size appears in some rows only: once, few, many, or a class for an expanded clone.

V gene	J gene	D gene	clone size	CDR3 protein	CDR3 DNA
TRBV7-2	TRBJ1-2	NA	few	CASSPQGLLRGYTF	TGTGCCAGCAGTCCACAGGGTCTCCTCCGTGGCTACACCTTC
TRBV28	TRBJ1-5	NA	many	CASSSAGRQPQHF	TGTGCCAGCAGTTCGGCAGGTCGTCAGCCCCAGCATTTT
TRBV5-1	TRBJ1-1	NA	NA	CASSLVGGGQTEAFF	TGCGCCAGCAGCTTGGTAGGGGGGGGCCAAACTGAAGCTTTCTTT
TRBV7-9	TRBJ1-1	NA	few	CASSSLREGEAFF	TGTGCCAGCAGCTCGCTCCGGGAGGGTGAAGCTTTCTTT
TRBV20-1	TRBJ2-7	TRBD1	NA	CSANRPGQGGNEQYF	TGCAGTGCAAATCGCCCGGGACAGGGAGGCAACGAGCAGTACTTC
TRBV19	TRBJ1-6	NA	NA	CASSRAGSNSPLHF	TGTGCCAGTAGCCGCGCAGGGTCTAATTCACCCCTCCACTTT
TRBV15	TRBJ1-2	NA	few	CATSREQGRSYGYTF	TGTGCCACCAGCAGAGAGCAGGGACGGAGCTATGGCTACACCTTC
TRBV20-1	TRBJ2-5	NA	NA	CSANPPGPKETQYF	TGCAGTGCAAACCCCCCGGGGCCAAAAGAGACCCAGTACTTC
TRBV7-2	TRBJ2-3	NA	NA	CASSSGSRNTQYF	TGTGCCAGCAGCTCGGGGAGTAGGAATACGCAGTATTTT
TRBV4-1	TRBJ2-5	TRBD1	NA	CASSPGQGRGETQYF	TGCGCCAGCAGCCCGGGACAGGGGAGGGGGGAGACCCAGTACTTC
TRBV28	TRBJ1-2	NA	few	CASSPRGSYGYTF	TGTGCCAGCAGTCCGCGGGGCAGCTATGGCTACACCTTC
TRBV11-2	TRBJ2-2	NA	few	CASSSQEPGAFLGELFF	TGTGCCAGCAGCTCGCAAGAACCGGGGGCCTTTCTCGGGGAGCTGTTTTTT
TRBV6-2/TRBV6-3	TRBJ2-7	TRBD1	NA	CASSLPRDRGRVGSYEQYF	TGTGCCAGCAGTCTACCCCGGGACAGGGGGCGCGTGGGCTCCTACGAGCAGTACTTC
TRBV4-2	TRBJ2-5	TRBD2	few	CASSQLSGGETQYF	TGTGCCAGCAGCCAGTTAAGCGGGGGAGAGACCCAGTACTTC
TRBV3-1	TRBJ2-3	TRBD2	NA	CASSQTTRTSGTDTQYF	TGTGCCAGCAGCCAAACTACTAGGACTAGCGGCACAGATACGCAGTATTTT
TRBV10-3	TRBJ2-3	NA	many	CAMSRQVTDTQYF	TGTGCCATGAGTCGACAGGTTACAGATACGCAGTATTTT
TRBV27	TRBJ1-6	NA	few	CASSFMSSPLHF	TGTGCCAGCAGTTTCATGAGTTCACCCCTCCACTTT
TRBV2	TRBJ2-5	NA	few	CASSAQGQETQYF	TGTGCCAGCAGTGCCCAGGGCCAAGAGACCCAGTACTTC
TRBV12-3/TRBV12-4	TRBJ1-5	NA	NA	CASRYSNQPQHF	TGTGCCAGCAGGTATAGCAATCAGCCCCAGCATTTT
TRBV5-1	TRBJ1-2	TRBD1	NA	CASSFGDRGGYTF	TGCGCCAGCAGCTTCGGGGACAGGGGCGGCTACACCTTC
TRBV5-1	TRBJ2-2	TRBD2	NA	CASRRLAGGTGELFF	TGCGCCAGTCGTCGGCTAGCGGGAGGTACTGGGGAGCTGTTTTTT
TRBV5-1	TRBJ2-1	NA	many	CASSSRDTYNEQFF	TGCGCCAGCAGCTCCCGGGACACCTACAATGAGCAGTTCTTC
TRBV7-9	TRBJ1-1	NA	few	CASSHRDNTEAFF	TGTGCCAGCAGCCACAGGGATAACACTGAAGCTTTCTTT
TRBV9	TRBJ2-7	NA	NA	CASSRGGASGTYEQYF	TGTGCCAGCAGCAGAGGGGGGGCTAGCGGTACCTACGAGCAGTACTTC
TRBV12-3/TRBV12-4	TRBJ2-3	NA	once	CASRPFTSTDTQYF	TGTGCCAGCAGACCCTTTACTAGCACAGATACGCAGTATTTT
TRBV7-2	TRBJ1-4	NA	few	CASSPRATNEKLFF	TGTGCCAGCAGCCCCCGGGCAACTAATGAAAAACTGTTTTTT
TRBV5-5	TRBJ1-4	NA	many	CASSPQVASNEKLFF	TGTGCCAGCAGCCCCCAGGTGGCCTCTAATGAAAAACTGTTTTTT